This T cell receptor (beta chain) was sequenced in a study of blood T cell repertoires in COVID-19. Study-level information: T cells, B-cell-depleted T cells, or PBMCs provided the cDNA or gDNA that served as material.

The CDR3 extends over 17 amino acids. Germline loops: CDR1 SGDLS, CDR2 YYNGEE. With V trimmed by 4 bases and J by 5 bases, 11 bases remained unmatched. Profiled with immunoSEQ multiplex PCR; TCRdb holds only in-frame clones, not every one. In the table there are around 70,000 clones, approximately 89% of which are singletons. The chain recombines TRBV9 with TRBJ2-3; 12 bases align to TRBD2. Sequencing was performed on peripheral blood. This clonotype was obtained from a human donor in a cohort sampled during active COVID-19. CDR3 amino acids: CASSFLAGGPAGDTQYF. The CDR3 bases are TGTGCCAGCAGCTTTCTAGCGGGGGGGCCAGCCGGAGATACGCAGTATTTT. The whole variable domain, remainder taken from reference TRBV9 and TRBJ2-3, is DSGVTQTPKHLITATGQRVTLRCSPRSGDLSVYWYQQSLDQGLQFLIQYYNGEERAKGNILERFSAQQFPDLHSELNLSSLELGDSALYFCASSFLAGGPAGDTQYFGPGTRLTVL.